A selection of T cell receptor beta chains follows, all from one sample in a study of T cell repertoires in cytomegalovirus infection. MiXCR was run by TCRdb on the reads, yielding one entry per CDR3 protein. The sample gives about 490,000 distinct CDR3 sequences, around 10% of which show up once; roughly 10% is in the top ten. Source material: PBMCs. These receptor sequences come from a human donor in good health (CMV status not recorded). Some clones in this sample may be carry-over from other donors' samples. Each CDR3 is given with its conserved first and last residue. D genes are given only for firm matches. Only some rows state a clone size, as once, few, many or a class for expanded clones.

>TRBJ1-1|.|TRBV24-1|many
TGTGCCACCAGTATCGTAACAGTCGGGCCCCGGCGGAACACTGAAGCTTTCTTT
CATSIVTVGPRRNTEAFF
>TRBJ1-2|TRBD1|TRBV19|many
TGTGCCAGTAGTATAGGAGGGACAGATGGCTACACCTTC
CASSIGGTDGYTF
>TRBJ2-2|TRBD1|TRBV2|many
TGTGCCAGCAGTGAAGCGTCAGGGACAGTGACGAACACCGGGGAGCTGTTTTTT
CASSEASGTVTNTGELFF
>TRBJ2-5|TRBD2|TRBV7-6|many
TGTGCCAGCAGCGCGGGAGTCCAAGAGACCCAGTACTTC
CASSAGVQETQYF
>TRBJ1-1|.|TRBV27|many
TGTGCCAGCAGGGGTACAGGGATGACCGATAACACTGAAGCTTTCTTT
CASRGTGMTDNTEAFF
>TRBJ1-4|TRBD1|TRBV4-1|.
TGTGCCAGCAGCCCTCCCGGGACAGGGTCAGGAAAACTGTTTTTT
CASSPPGTGSGKLFF
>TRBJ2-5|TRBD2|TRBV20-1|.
TGCAGTGCGCAAGGGGGACTAGCCCGATGGTTGATCGAGACCCAGTACTTC
CSAQGGLARWLIETQYF
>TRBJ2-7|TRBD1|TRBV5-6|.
TGTGCCAGCAAAGGGACAGACTCCTACGAGCAGTACTTC
CASKGTDSYEQYF
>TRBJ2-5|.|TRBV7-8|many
TGTGCCAGCAGCTTAGTAGGGCGGACCCCTCAGCGGGAGACCCAGTACTTC
CASSLVGRTPQRETQYF
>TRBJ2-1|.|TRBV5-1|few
TGCGCCAGCAGCTTGGAAGGCCACCAGAGCTCCTACAATGAGCAGTTCTTC
CASSLEGHQSSYNEQFF
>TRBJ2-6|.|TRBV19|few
TGTGCCAGTATTGGGACACCATTCTCTGGGGCCAACGTCCTGACTTTC
CASIGTPFSGANVLTF
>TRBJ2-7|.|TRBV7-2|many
TGTGCCAGCAGCTTAGAGGGGGGAGTATTATTTTACGAGCAGTACTTC
CASSLEGGVLFYEQYF
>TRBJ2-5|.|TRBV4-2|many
TGTGCCAGCAGCCAAGGGATCCTCTCTAGCGAAGGCGGCGAAGAGACCCAGTACTTC
CASSQGILSSEGGEETQYF
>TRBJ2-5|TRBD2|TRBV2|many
TGTGCCAGCAGTGAAAGTGAGGCGGGAGGGAGTCAAGAGACCCAGTACTTC
CASSESEAGGSQETQYF
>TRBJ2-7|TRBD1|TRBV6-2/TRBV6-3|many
TGTGCCAGCAGTTTCGAAACCAACAGGGGTAGCTCCTACGAGCAGTACTTC
CASSFETNRGSSYEQYF
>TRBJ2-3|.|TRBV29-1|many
TGCAGCGTCGGCAGGGGAAGCACAGATACGCAGTATTTT
CSVGRGSTDTQYF
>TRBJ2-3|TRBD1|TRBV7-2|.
TGTGCCAGCACTCGACCGTCACAGGGGGGCCGGAGAGGGCACAGCACAGATACGCAGTATTTT
CASTRPSQGGRRGHSTDTQYF
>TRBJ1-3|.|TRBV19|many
TGTGCCAGTAGTATCACGAGGGCCACGACTAGGGGAAACACCATATATTTT
CASSITRATTRGNTIYF
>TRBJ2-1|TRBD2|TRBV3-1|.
TGTGCCAGCAGCCAGGGACTAGCGGGAGGTTTAAATGAGCAGTTCTTC
CASSQGLAGGLNEQFF
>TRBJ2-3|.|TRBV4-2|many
TGTGCCAGCAGCCAAGGGACAGCTAGCACAGATACGCAGTATTTT
CASSQGTASTDTQYF
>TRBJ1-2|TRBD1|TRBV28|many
TGTGCCAGCAGTTTCCCGGGACAGGGAAGAGGCTACACCTTC
CASSFPGQGRGYTF
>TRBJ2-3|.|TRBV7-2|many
TGTGCCAGCAGCCCCTGGACTCCGAAGACGCAGTATTTT
CASSPWTPKTQYF
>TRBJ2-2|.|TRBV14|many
TGTGCCAGCAGCCAAGATGGGAACACCGGGGAGCTGTTTTTT
CASSQDGNTGELFF
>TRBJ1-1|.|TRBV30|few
TGTGCCTGGAGTCGGCTGGACAGACTGAACACTGAAGCTTTCTTT
CAWSRLDRLNTEAFF
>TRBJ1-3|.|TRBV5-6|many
TGTGCCAGCAGCTTGACCCAGGCCGCGGTCGGAAACACCATATATTTT
CASSLTQAAVGNTIYF
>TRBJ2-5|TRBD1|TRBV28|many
TGTGCCAGCAGTTCAAACAGGGGGCCGGGCTTGGAGACCCAGTACTTC
CASSSNRGPGLETQYF
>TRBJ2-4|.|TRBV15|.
TGTGCCACCAGCCGCGAAGGGGGGACGTGGACCAAAAACATTCAGTACTTC
CATSREGGTWTKNIQYF
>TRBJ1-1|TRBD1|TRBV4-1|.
TGCGCCAGCAGCCAAGATCAGGGACAGGTGGGGGAGAGATGGGAAGCTTTCTTT
CASSQDQGQVGERWEAFF
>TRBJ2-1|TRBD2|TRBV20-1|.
TGCAGTGCCCAGAGGACTAGCGGGGCCTACAATGAGCAGTTCTTC
CSAQRTSGAYNEQFF
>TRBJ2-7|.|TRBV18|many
TGTGCCAGCTCACCGGTTCCGGGCTCCTACGAGCAGTACTTC
CASSPVPGSYEQYF
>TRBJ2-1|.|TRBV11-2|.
TGTGCCAGCAGCCTCAATTACGCCGGTGAGCAGTTCTTC
CASSLNYAGEQFF
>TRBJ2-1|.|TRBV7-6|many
TGTGCCAGCAGTTTTATAGGATCCAAAAACAATGAGCAGTTCTTC
CASSFIGSKNNEQFF
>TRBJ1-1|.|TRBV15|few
TGTGCCACCAGCAGAAGGGACAAGTTGAACACTGAAGCTTTCTTT
CATSRRDKLNTEAFF
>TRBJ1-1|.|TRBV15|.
TGTGCCACCAGCAGGGGTAACACTGAAGCTTTCTTT
CATSRGNTEAFF
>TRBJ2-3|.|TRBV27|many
TGTGCCAGCAGTTCTCGGGGGGATACGCAGTATTTT
CASSSRGDTQYF
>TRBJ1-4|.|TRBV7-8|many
TGTGCCAGCAGCTTAGCGCAGGGTTTAGGAAAACTGTTTTTT
CASSLAQGLGKLFF
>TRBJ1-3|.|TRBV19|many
TGTGCCAGTAAGATTGGACCAACGAGCTCTGGAAACACCATATATTTT
CASKIGPTSSGNTIYF
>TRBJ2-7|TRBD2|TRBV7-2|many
TGTGCCAGCAGCTTAGCCCGACTAGCGGGAGGCGAGCAGTACTTC
CASSLARLAGGEQYF
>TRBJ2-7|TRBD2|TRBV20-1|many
TGCAGTTCCCACCGTCTAGCGGGAGGCGAGCAGTACTTC
CSSHRLAGGEQYF
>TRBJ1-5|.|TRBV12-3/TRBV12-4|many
TGTGCCAGCAGTCCGGCGGGAAATCAGCCCCAGCATTTT
CASSPAGNQPQHF
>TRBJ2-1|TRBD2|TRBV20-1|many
TGCAGTGCTAGAGAGACGGGAGGGCCGTTAAATGAGCAGTTCTTC
CSARETGGPLNEQFF
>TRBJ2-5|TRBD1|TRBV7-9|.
TGTGCCAGCAGCTTAATACACAGGGGGCATGAGACCCAGTACTTC
CASSLIHRGHETQYF
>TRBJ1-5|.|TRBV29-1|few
TGCAGCGTTGGGGGGGGGGGGGATCAGCCCCAGCATTTT
CSVGGGGDQPQHF
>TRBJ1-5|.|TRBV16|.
TGTGCCAGCAGCCACTCGTCAGGGCGACAGCCCCAGCATTTT
CASSHSSGRQPQHF
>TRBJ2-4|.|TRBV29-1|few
TGCAGCGTGGTGCTTGTATGGGGAGCCAAAAACATTCAGTACTTC
CSVVLVWGAKNIQYF
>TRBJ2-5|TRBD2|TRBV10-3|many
TGTGCCATCAGTGACCAAGGAGGACTAGCGGGAGGGCCATATGAGACCCAGTACTTC
CAISDQGGLAGGPYETQYF
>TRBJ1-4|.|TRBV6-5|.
TGTGCCAGCACCCAATCCTTTACAACTAATGAAAAACTGTTTTTT
CASTQSFTTNEKLFF
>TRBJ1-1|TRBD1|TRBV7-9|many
TGTGCCAGCAGCCCCCCGACAGGGTTGAACACTGAAGCTTTCTTT
CASSPPTGLNTEAFF
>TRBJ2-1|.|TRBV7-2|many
TGTGCCAGCAGCCCTCAGAAAGGGTCGGAGGAGCAGTTCTTC
CASSPQKGSEEQFF
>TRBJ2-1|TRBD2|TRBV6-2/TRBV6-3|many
TGTGCCAGCAGCCCAGCGGGAGGAAGCAGCGATGAGCAGTTCTTC
CASSPAGGSSDEQFF
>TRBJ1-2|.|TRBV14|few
TGTGCCAGCAGCCCTGCGGGGCAGTATGGCTACACCTTC
CASSPAGQYGYTF
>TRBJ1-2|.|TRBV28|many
TGTGCCAGCAGCGGTGTTGTGAATGGCTACACCTTC
CASSGVVNGYTF
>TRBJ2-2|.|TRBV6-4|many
TGTGCCACCCGCGAGGTCGCGAACACCGGGGAGCTGTTTTTT
CATREVANTGELFF
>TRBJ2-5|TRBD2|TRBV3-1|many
TGTGCCAGCAGCCAAGGTAGCGGGGGGGCCGGCCAAGAGACCCAGTACTTC
CASSQGSGGAGQETQYF
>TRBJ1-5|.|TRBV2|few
TGTGCCAGCAGTGAAGGGAGGTCGTCCATCCAGCCCCAGCATTTT
CASSEGRSSIQPQHF
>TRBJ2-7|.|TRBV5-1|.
TGCGCCAGCATCTTGGGGACGCTAGCTTCCGACGAGCAGTACTTC
CASILGTLASDEQYF
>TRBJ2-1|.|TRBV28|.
TGTGCCAGCAGTTACTTGGGTTTCAATGAGCAGTTCTTC
CASSYLGFNEQFF
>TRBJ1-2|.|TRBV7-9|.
TGTGCCAGCAGCTTAGCAGGGGAGATGGGACTCTTC
CASSLAGEMGLF
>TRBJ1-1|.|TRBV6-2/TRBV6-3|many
TGTGCCAGCAGTTACAACGCAAAGAGTCCGAACACTGAAGCTTTCTTT
CASSYNAKSPNTEAFF
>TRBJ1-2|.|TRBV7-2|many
TGTGCCAGCAGCCCGGCGCGGGGAGGCTACACCTTC
CASSPARGGYTF